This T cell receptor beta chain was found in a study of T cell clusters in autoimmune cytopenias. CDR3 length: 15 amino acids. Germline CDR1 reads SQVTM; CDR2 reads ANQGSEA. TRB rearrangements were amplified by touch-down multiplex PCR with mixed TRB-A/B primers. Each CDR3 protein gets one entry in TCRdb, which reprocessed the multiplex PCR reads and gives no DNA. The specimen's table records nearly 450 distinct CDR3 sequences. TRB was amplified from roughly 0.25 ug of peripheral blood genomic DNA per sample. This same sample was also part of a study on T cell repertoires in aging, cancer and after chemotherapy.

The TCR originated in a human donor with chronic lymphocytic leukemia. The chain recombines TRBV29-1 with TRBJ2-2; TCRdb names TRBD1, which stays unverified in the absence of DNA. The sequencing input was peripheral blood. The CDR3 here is CSYRSGHHNTGELFF.